The 27 T cell receptor beta chains listed next were all sequenced from one sample in a study of T cell repertoires in cytomegalovirus infection (dated by TCRdb to between 2018 and 2021). The sample was run on an Illumina HiSeq 1500. The public reads were run again by TCRdb, first through fastp at Q25 and then through MiXCR, and only productive beta chains were kept. Every distinct CDR3 protein forms one entry, paired with its most common genes and DNA. Recorded for this sample are about 450,000 distinct CDR3 sequences; approximately 31% of them occurred a single time. Roughly 15% of the sample rests with the top ten. The source material was PBMCs. Source of these receptors: a human donor in good health (CMV status not recorded). Some clones in this sample may be carry-over from other donors' samples.

As concerns this clonotype: One end of the junction is discordant with germline, which a read error may explain. The CDR3 reads CASSPRDRALEALF. CDR3 nucleotide sequence: TGTGCCAGCAGCCCGCGGGACAGGGCCTTAGAAGCTTTATTT. The gene calls are TRBV7-6 and TRBJ1-1; 9 bases agree with TRBD1. This CDR3 has 14 residues. Germline V CDR1 and CDR2: SGHVS, FNYEAQ.

The table lists this clonotype with many counts. This chain connects TRBV4-1 to TRBJ2-6; TRBD1 matches at 10 bases. In germline, CDR1 is MGHRA, CDR2 YSYEKL. V gave up 1 base and J gave up 3 bases; unmatched junction bases: 6. This CDR3 comprises 18 residues. DNA for the CDR3: TGCGCCAGCAGCCAAGCCGGGACAGGGGCGTTTGGGGCCAACGTCCTGACTTTC. This gives the protein CASSQAGTGAFGANVLTF.

Regarding this clonotype: In this CDR3 the conserved last residue, phenylalanine or tryptophan, is missing, so a read error is likely. The chain combines TRBV15 with TRBJ2-7; 9 nucleotides line up with TRBD1. CDR1 LNHNV and CDR2 YYDKDF come from the germline V gene (reference sequence). This CDR3 is 13 amino acids long. This CDR3 reads CDTKDRGSYEQYL. CDR3 nucleotide sequence: TGTGACACCAAGGACAGGGGCTCCTACGAGCAGTACTTA.

This clonotype was seen more than once but under ten times. The chain is built from TRBV20-1 and TRBJ1-5; 8 bases are shared with TRBD1. The V gene end was trimmed by 2 bases and the J gene end by 0 bases; junction bases not matched to a gene: 9. CDR3 length: 17 amino acids. Germline loops: CDR1 DFQATT, CDR2 SNEGSKA (reference sequence). The CDR3 sequence: CSARLDRGAYSNQPQHF. The CDR3 DNA sequence: TGCAGTGCTAGACTCGACAGGGGAGCTTATAGCAATCAGCCCCAGCATTTT.

This clonotype was seen many times. The chain has TRBV12-3 or TRBV12-4 and TRBJ2-1; TRBD1 matches 7 bases. The J segment lost 5 bases and the V segment lost 6 bases, leaving 4 bases of the junction unmatched. The CDR3 is 13 amino acids. The CDR3 region is CASRPTGDNEQFF. CDR3 coding DNA: TGTGCCAGCAGGCCAACAGGGGACAATGAGCAGTTCTTC.

This chain links TRBV5-6 with TRBJ1-1, with D possibly matching TRBD1 (5 bases). CDR3 length: 13 residues. Germline V gives CDR1 SGHDT, CDR2 YYEEEE. Trimming cost V 6 bases and J 10 bases, with 19 bases left between them. CDR3 protein: CASKNRQTGGAFF. CDR3 nucleotide sequence: TGTGCCAGCAAGAATCGGCAAACGGGGGGAGCTTTCTTT. Based on the CDR3 plus reference TRBV5-6 and TRBJ1-1, the full variable domain is DAGVTQSPTHLIKTRGQQVTLRCSPKSGHDTVSWYQQALGQGPQFIFQYYEEEERQRGNFPDRFSGHQFPNYSSELNVNALLLGDSALYLCASKNRQTGGAFFGQGTRLTVV.

The chain employs TRBV28 and TRBJ1-2; D unresolved. Looked up from germline, CDR1 is MDHEN and CDR2 is SYDVKM. V gave up 1 base and J gave up 5 bases, with 11 bases separating them. CDR3 length: 14 residues. CDR3 amino acids: CASSLYGSGYGYTF. The CDR3 DNA reads as TGTGCCAGCAGTTTATACGGCAGCGGATATGGCTACACCTTC.

Comment on this clonotype: This CDR3 fails to terminate in the conserved phenylalanine or tryptophan, so it likely reflects a read error. V gene TRBV4-1 combines with J gene TRBJ1-5; a possible D gene is TRBD1 (6 bases). The CDR3 is 16 residues long. Germline V gene lookup returns CDR1 MGHRA and CDR2 YSYEKL. Trimming cost V 4 bases and J 6 bases, with 19 bases left between them. The CDR3 spells CASSPSWAGEGQPQHL. The CDR3 bases are TGCGCCAGCAGCCCTTCCTGGGCAGGGGAAGGTCAGCCCCAGCATTTG.

This clonotype was found once. It may be a read error: a sequence one base away is much more abundant. CDR3 in amino acids: CASSLFLAVNQETQYF. The DNA of the CDR3 is TGTGCCAGCAGCTTGTTCCTAGCGGTGAACCAAGAGACCCAGTACTTC. This chain connects TRBV7-2 to TRBJ2-5; 7 nucleotides agree with TRBD2. Germline-derived CDR1 and CDR2 are SGHTA and FQGNSA. This CDR3 region has 16 residues. V was pared by 3 bases and J by 0 bases, with 7 bases of the junction left unmatched.

The sample holds one count of this clonotype. This CDR3 is missing its conserved last phenylalanine or tryptophan, likely due to a read error. The gene calls are TRBV28 and TRBJ2-7, with 7 bases lining up with TRBD1. CDR3 length: 15 amino acids. CDR1 and CDR2 (germline): MDHEN, SYDVKM. The CDR3: CASILTGAISYEQYL. CDR3 DNA sequence: TGTGCCAGCATTTTAACAGGGGCGATTTCCTACGAGCAGTACTTA.

Only a few counts were recorded for this clonotype. The gene calls are TRBV6-5 and TRBJ2-1; TRBD1 matches 9 bases. Germline V gene sequence: CDR1 MNHEY, CDR2 SVGAGI. The CDR3 is 15 residues long. V lost 6 bases, J lost 2 bases, and 5 bases stayed unmatched. CDR3 DNA sequence: TGTGCCAGCAGCCGGGACAGGGTCGCCTACAATGAGCAGTTCTTC. It specifies CASSRDRVAYNEQFF.

A word on this clonotype: A junction boundary mismatches the germline segment, possibly from a read error. The rearrangement links TRBV7-2 to TRBJ2-1, with D maybe TRBD2 (6 bases). Germline values: CDR1 SGHTA, CDR2 FQGNSA. This CDR3 has 16 amino acids. The CDR3 is CAISLRGAGSYNEQFF. In DNA form, the CDR3 reads TGTGCCATCAGCTTGCGGGGCGCAGGCTCCTACAATGAGCAGTTCTTC.

This clonotype was seen many times. In DNA form, the CDR3 reads TGTGCCAGCAGCTCCCGACGAGGCACCTCCTACGAGCAGTACTTC. Residues: CASSSRRGTSYEQYF. V is TRBV11-2 and J is TRBJ2-7; D gene unclear. CDR3 length: 15 amino acids. V was clipped by 4 bases and J by 0 bases, with 13 bases between them. Germline CDR1 reads SGHAT; CDR2 reads FQNNGV.

The chain joins TRBV20-1 to TRBJ1-6, with no clear D. Trimming cost V 3 bases and J 8 bases, with 20 bases left between them. Germline CDR1 DFQATT, CDR2 SNEGSKA (reference sequence). The CDR3 extends over 16 amino acids. The CDR3, as DNA: TGCAGTGCTAGTCGCCTTCCTGGGAGCCGGCATTCACCCCTCCACTTT. Translating it yields CSASRLPGSRHSPLHF.

The chain has TRBV12-3 or TRBV12-4 and TRBJ2-3; 8 bases align to TRBD1. CDR3 size: 15 residues. V shed 5 bases and J 3 bases; nucleotides not matched to a gene: 7. CDR3 DNA sequence: TGTGCCAGCAGTATACGGACAGGGAATACAGATACGCAGTATTTT. It is translated as CASSIRTGNTDTQYF.

The chain is built from TRBV14 and TRBJ2-5; possible D gene TRBD1, 7 bases. The CDR3 covers 17 residues. CDR1 is SGHDN, CDR2 FVKESK, per germline. Trimming removed 4 bases from V and 5 bases from J, with 23 bases in between. The CDR3 region has the DNA TGTGCCAGCAGCCGCCGCCTACAGGGGACTGTAGGTGAGACCCAGTACTTC. This encodes CASSRRLQGTVGETQYF.

V is TRBV7-2 and J is TRBJ1-2, with 7 bases aligning to TRBD1. The V gene end was trimmed by 1 base and the J gene end by 4 bases; junction bases not matched to a gene: 9. This CDR3 contains 16 residues. Germline-derived CDR1 and CDR2 are SGHTA and FQGNSA. CDR3 in amino acids: CASSLGVGQAIYGYTF. The CDR3 bases are TGTGCCAGCAGCTTAGGGGTAGGACAGGCCATCTATGGCTACACCTTC.

This clonotype was picked up many times. This chain links TRBV5-4 with TRBJ1-2; 9 bases fit TRBD1. Germline V lookup: CDR1 SGHNT, CDR2 YYREEE (reference sequence). The V segment lost 3 bases and the J segment 8 bases; nucleotides outside the gene matches: 14. The CDR3 totals 16 residues. CDR3 sequence reads: CASSSPEDRGEKGYTF. For the CDR3, the DNA is TGTGCCAGCAGCTCCCCCGAGGACAGGGGAGAGAAGGGCTACACCTTC.

This chain uses TRBV6-2 or TRBV6-3 with TRBJ2-1; D is unresolved. The CDR3 is 12 residues long. Germline CDR1 and CDR2: MNHEY and SVGEGT. V dropped 6 bases and J dropped 10 bases, with 13 bases sitting between them. This CDR3 is CASSPTSYEQFF. CDR3 nucleotides: TGTGCCAGCAGCCCAACGTCCTACGAGCAGTTCTTC.

This clonotype has ten or more counts. The chain links TRBV7-2 to TRBJ2-5, with a weak D call TRBD1 (6 bases). CDR3 length: 14 amino acids. The germline CDR1 and CDR2 sequences are SGHTA and FQGNSA. V gave up 4 bases and J gave up 7 bases, with 16 bases separating them. CDR3 region: CASSSNRDQWTQYF. The CDR3 bases are TGTGCCAGCAGCTCGAACAGGGACCAGTGGACCCAGTACTTC.

The V gene is TRBV3-1, the J gene TRBJ1-3; D remains unclear. Trimming removed 4 bases at V and 1 base at J, with 14 bases between. Per germline, CDR1 LGHDT and CDR2 YNNKEL (reference sequence). CDR3 length: 16 amino acids. The CDR3 sequence is CASSRGMAESGNTIYF. The CDR3 bases are TGTGCCAGCAGCCGGGGTATGGCCGAGTCTGGAAACACCATATATTTT.

This clonotype was seen more than once but under ten times. The genes are TRBV10-3 and TRBJ2-7, with 7 bases matching TRBD2. V was clipped by 4 bases and J by 0 bases; unmatched bases: 0. Per germline, CDR1 ENHRY and CDR2 SYGVKD. The CDR3 consists of 13 residues. The CDR3 bases are TGTGCCATCAGTGGGGGGGGCTCCTACGAGCAGTACTTC. Residues: CAISGGGSYEQYF.

The chain is built from TRBV18 and TRBJ1-2; tentatively, D is TRBD1 (5 bases). Germline CDR1 is KGHSH and CDR2 is LQKENI. This CDR3 region has 14 residues. Trimming removed 3 bases at V and 8 bases at J, with 16 bases between. The CDR3 nucleotides are TGTGCCAGCTCACCCGAGGTAGAGGGGAGAGGCTACACCTTC. It translates to CASSPEVEGRGYTF.

The rearrangement links TRBV7-4 to TRBJ2-7, with a tentative D call TRBD2 (5 bases). The germline CDR1 and CDR2 sequences are SGHVT and SQSDAQ. V lost 1 base and J 6 bases, leaving 7 bases between the germline ends. CDR3 size: 12 residues. The CDR3 reads CASSLGEIEQYF. The DNA for the CDR3 is TGTGCCAGCAGCTTAGGGGAGATCGAGCAGTACTTC.

Notes on this clonotype: Being one base from a much bigger clone, this may be a read error. The V gene is TRBV7-9, the J gene TRBJ1-1; the match to TRBD1 covers 7 bases. This CDR3 contains 15 residues. The germline gives CDR1 SEHNR, CDR2 FQNEAQ (reference sequence). This CDR3 is CASSLNRGTNTEDFF. The CDR3 nucleotides read TGTGCCAGCAGCTTAAACAGGGGAACGAACACTGAAGATTTCTTT.

In this sample, this clonotype turned up a few times. The chain has TRBV12-3 or TRBV12-4 and TRBJ1-2; weak D call: TRBD1 (6 bases). This CDR3 is built from 12 residues. Trimming pared 4 bases from V and 8 bases from J, leaving 11 bases between. In DNA form, the CDR3 reads TGTGCCAGCAGTTCAGGGGCTTCGGGCTACACCTTC. Translation gives CASSSGASGYTF.

A remark on this clonotype: A read error is likely, as this CDR3 ends without the conserved phenylalanine or tryptophan. The chain uses TRBV11-3 and TRBJ2-2; D not resolved. Germline lookup yields CDR1 SGHNT and CDR2 YENEEA. CDR3 length: 12 residues. CDR3 nucleotides: TGTGCTAGCAGTAAGAACACCGGGGAGCTGTTTTTG. Encoded protein: CASSKNTGELFL.